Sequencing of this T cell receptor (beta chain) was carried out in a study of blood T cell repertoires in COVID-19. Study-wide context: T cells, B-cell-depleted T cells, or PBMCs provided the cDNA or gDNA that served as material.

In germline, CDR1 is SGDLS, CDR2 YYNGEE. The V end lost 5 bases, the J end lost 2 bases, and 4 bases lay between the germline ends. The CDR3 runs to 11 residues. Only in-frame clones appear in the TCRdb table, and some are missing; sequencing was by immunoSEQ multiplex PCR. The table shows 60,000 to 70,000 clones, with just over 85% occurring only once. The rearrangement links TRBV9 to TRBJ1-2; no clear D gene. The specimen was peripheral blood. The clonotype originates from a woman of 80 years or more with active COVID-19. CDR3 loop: CASSINYGYTF. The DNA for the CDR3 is TGTGCCAGCAGTATAAACTATGGCTACACCTTC.